The 26 T cell receptor beta chains below come from one sample, sequenced in a study of T-cell reconstitution after alpha-beta-depleted transplantation in children. Unique molecular identifiers were incorporated into the prepared TCRbeta library. TCRdb re-derived calls from the PCR reads in MiXCR, one entry per CDR3 protein. The sample lists about 500,000 distinct CDR3 sequences; approximately 29% were seen once. The source was PBMCs from the stem cell graft donor, collected from the stem cell graft. The receptors were gathered from a human donor who donated a stem cell graft to a child with aplastic anemia.

V usage is TRBV10-2 and J usage is TRBJ2-5, with D hard to call. Per germline, CDR1 WSHSY and CDR2 SAAADI. Between the trimmed V and J ends, which lost 0 bases and 1 base, there was a span of 9 bases. The CDR3 runs 15 residues. The CDR3 loop is CASSESARIQETQYF. CDR3 nucleotide sequence: TGCGCCAGCAGTGAGTCGGCCCGCATCCAAGAGACCCAGTACTTC.

A few counts support this clonotype. CDR3 coding DNA: TGCAGTGCCGTCCTAGCGGGAGTAGTAAATGAGCAGTTCTTC. The encoded protein is CSAVLAGVVNEQFF. V and J are TRBV20-1 and TRBJ2-1; 10 bases are a match to TRBD2. V trimming: 6 bases; J trimming: 7 bases; junction bases outside the gene matches: 9. The CDR3 consists of 14 residues. Germline CDR1 DFQATT, CDR2 SNEGSKA (reference sequence).

This clonotype has only a few counts. V is TRBV18 and J is TRBJ2-5; 13 bases are shared with TRBD2. Germline values: CDR1 KGHSH, CDR2 LQKENI. This CDR3 region has 15 residues. V lost 8 bases to trimming and J lost 4 bases; unmatched junction nucleotides: 7. The CDR3 bases are TGTGCCAGCGGACTAGCGGGAGTTTCGGGAGAGACCCAGTACTTC. Translation: CASGLAGVSGETQYF.

This clonotype was seen only a few times. J is TRBJ1-2 and V is TRBV20-1, with D perhaps TRBD1 (5 bases). The CDR3 is 14 amino acids. Germline CDR1 DFQATT, CDR2 SNEGSKA (reference sequence). The V gene lost 2 bases and the J gene lost 8 bases, with 18 bases spanning the gap. The CDR3 nucleotides are TGCAGTGCTAGACACCCCAGGCAGGGCGGCGGCTACACCTTC. Amino acids: CSARHPRQGGGYTF.

This clonotype was counted a few times. This sequence joins TRBV29-1 and TRBJ2-2; either TRBD1 or TRBD2 may supply D (5 bases each). CDR1 and CDR2 (germline): SQVTM, ANQGSEA. The V end was cut by 7 bases, the J end by 1 base, with 13 bases between. CDR3 length equals 14 residues. The CDR3 DNA is TGCAGCGCGGGACGGACCGAGAACACCGGGGAGCTGTTTTTT. Translated, it gives CSAGRTENTGELFF.

This chain uses TRBV9 with TRBJ1-1, with D possibly being TRBD1 (5 bases). The CDR3 is 16 residues long. The ends were cut back, 1 base at V and 0 bases at J, with 13 bases in the middle. CDR1 SGDLS and CDR2 YYNGEE come from the germline V gene. The DNA of the CDR3 is TGTGCCAGCAGCGTATCCGGGACTGCCATGAACACTGAAGCTTTCTTT. Protein: CASSVSGTAMNTEAFF.

This clonotype appeared once. CDR3 amino acids: CAVALTGRRNTEAFF. The CDR3 DNA is TGTGCCGTGGCCCTTACCGGACGCCGGAACACTGAAGCTTTCTTT. V gene TRBV6-1 combines with J gene TRBJ1-1; D remains unclear. This CDR3 is built from 15 residues. Trimming left V 11 bases short and J 1 base short, with 20 bases between. Germline loops: CDR1 MNHNS, CDR2 SASEGT.

The chain uses TRBV14 and TRBJ1-4; D call uncertain. The CDR3 has 14 residues. V lost 4 bases and J lost 5, with 11 bases in between. The germline V gene encodes CDR1 SGHDN and CDR2 FVKESK. CDR3 protein: CASSLRRRNEKLFF. The CDR3 coding sequence is TGTGCCAGCAGCCTTCGCAGACGAAATGAAAAACTGTTTTTT.

This clonotype is a singleton in its sample. The rearrangement links TRBV28 to TRBJ1-2; unclear D gene. The germline V gene encodes CDR1 MDHEN and CDR2 SYDVKM. The CDR3 extends over 13 amino acids. V was clipped by 4 bases and J by 8 bases, with 14 bases between them. CDR3 DNA sequence: TGTGCCAGCAGTTGGCCTCAGAAAGGGGGCTACACCTTC. Translated, it gives CASSWPQKGGYTF.

This clonotype came up a few times. The rearrangement uses TRBV7-9 and TRBJ2-2; 11 bases match TRBD1. The CDR3 consists of 16 residues. The ends lost 4 bases at V and 4 bases at J; junction bases unmatched: 5. The germline gives CDR1 SEHNR, CDR2 FQNEAQ (reference sequence). CDR3 in amino acids: CASSSGQGAGTGELFF. The CDR3 coding sequence is TGTGCCAGCAGCTCCGGACAGGGGGCGGGCACCGGGGAGCTGTTTTTT.

The J gene is TRBJ2-5, the V gene TRBV30; D unclear. There are 12 residues in the CDR3. Germline CDR1 and CDR2: GTSNPN and SVGIG (reference sequence). Deletions cut 4 bases from V and 7 bases from J, with 13 bases between. CDR3 loop: CAWTSETRTQYF. The CDR3 DNA sequence: TGTGCCTGGACCTCGGAAACAAGGACCCAGTACTTC.

Only a few counts were recorded for this clonotype. This chain connects TRBV21-1 to TRBJ1-1; the DNA was not compared with TRBD1, the D call given in the table. TRBV21-1 is tagged as a pseudogene. CDR3 size: 16 residues. The CDR3: CASSKGTGGLNTEAFF. CDR3 nucleotide sequence: TGTGCCAGCAGTAAAGGGACAGGGGGCCTGAACACTGAAGCTTTCTTT.

The chain joins TRBV18 to TRBJ2-1; no definite D call. V was cut by 0 bases and J by 6 bases, with 9 bases left in between. The CDR3 is 14 amino acids. Germline assignment: CDR1 KGHSH and CDR2 LQKENI. CDR3 sequence: CASSPPSPSNEQFF. The CDR3 DNA follows: TGTGCCAGCTCACCACCGTCCCCATCCAATGAGCAGTTCTTC.

This rearrangement joins TRBV6-5 to TRBJ1-1; TRBD1 matches at 9 bases. The CDR3 runs 14 residues. Germline V gene data show CDR1 as MNHEY and CDR2 as SVGAGI. J lost 5 bases, V lost 2 bases, and 3 bases had no gene match. The CDR3 region is CASSYGTGRTEAFF. The CDR3 DNA follows: TGTGCCAGCAGTTACGGGACAGGGAGGACTGAAGCTTTCTTT.

This clonotype has a handful of counts. V gene TRBV7-2 combines with J gene TRBJ1-1; D might be TRBD1 (6 bases). The CDR3 extends over 13 amino acids. The germline V gene has CDR1 SGHTA and CDR2 FQGNSA. Trimming took off 6 bases at V and 6 bases at J, with 14 bases between the two ends. CDR3 amino acids: CASSRRGGAEAFF. In nucleotides, the CDR3 is TGTGCCAGCAGTCGCCGGGGGGGCGCTGAAGCTTTCTTT. The complete variable domain, with remaining parts taken from reference TRBV7-2 and TRBJ1-1, reads GAGVSQSPSNKVTEKGKDVELRCDPISGHTALYWYRQSLGQGLEFLIYFQGNSAPDKSGLPSDRFSAERTGGSVSTLTIQRTQQEDSAVYLCASSRRGGAEAFFGQGTRLTVV.

The rearrangement links TRBV30 to TRBJ2-1; D remains unclear. The V and J ends lost 2 bases and 15 bases respectively, with 11 bases between them. Germline CDR1 and CDR2: GTSNPN and SVGIG (reference sequence). This CDR3 is 10 amino acids long. As DNA, the CDR3 is TGTGCCTGGAGTCAGGTCTTAACGTTCTTC. Residues: CAWSQVLTFF.

CDR3 residues: CAISESGGSNQPQHF. The CDR3 nucleotides read TGTGCCATCAGTGAGTCGGGGGGGAGCAATCAGCCCCAGCATTTT. J is TRBJ1-5 and V is TRBV10-3; possibly TRBD1 for D (5 bases). Trimming left V 0 bases short and J 1 base short, with 7 bases between. Germline assignment: CDR1 ENHRY and CDR2 SYGVKD. The CDR3 runs to 15 residues.

CDR3 DNA sequence: TGTGCCACCAGTGATTCAATGAAAAGGAGGCAGTTCTTC. Residues: CATSDSMKRRQFF. The chain links TRBV24-1 to TRBJ2-1; D remains ambiguous. The CDR3 has 13 amino acids. CDR1 and CDR2 (germline): KGHDR, SFDVKD. V dropped 2 bases and J dropped 12 bases, with 13 bases sitting between them.

V usage is TRBV6-5 and J usage is TRBJ2-3; D ambiguous. This CDR3 region has 13 residues. The germline V gene encodes CDR1 MNHEY and CDR2 SVGAGI. V was pared by 2 bases and J by 4 bases, with 7 bases between. CDR3 DNA: TGTGCCAGCAGTTACATTTCTTCAGATACGCAGTATTTT. Translated: CASSYISSDTQYF.

V gene TRBV18 combines with J gene TRBJ1-4; D not certain. V lost 3 bases to trimming and J lost 8 bases, with 13 bases between them. Germline lookup yields CDR1 KGHSH and CDR2 LQKENI. This CDR3 spans 14 amino acids. The CDR3 DNA reads as TGTGCCAGCTCACCCCGCCAGGACCCGGAAAAACTGTTTTTT. It translates to CASSPRQDPEKLFF.

The chain has TRBV7-9 and TRBJ2-7; 7 nucleotides match TRBD1. The CDR3 loop spans 14 amino acids. Germline V gene lookup returns CDR1 SEHNR and CDR2 FQNEAQ (reference sequence). J lost 2 bases, V lost 1 base, and 2 bases had no gene match. CDR3 nucleotide sequence: TGTGCCAGCAGCTTAGTAGGGACAGCCTACGAGCAGTACTTC. Translation: CASSLVGTAYEQYF.

V usage is TRBV6-1 and J usage is TRBJ1-1; no firm D call. V gave up 0 bases and J gave up 13 bases, with 12 bases separating them. This CDR3 has 12 residues. CDR1 and CDR2 from the germline V gene are MNHNS and SASEGT. CDR3 protein: CASSEALVDGFF. CDR3 bases: TGTGCCAGCAGTGAAGCCCTAGTCGACGGTTTCTTT.

The chain carries TRBV18 and TRBJ1-1; no clear D gene. Trimming pared 0 bases from V and 4 bases from J, leaving 15 bases between. CDR3 size: 16 residues. The germline V gene encodes CDR1 KGHSH and CDR2 LQKENI. CDR3 sequence reads: CASSPPLGKLGTEAFF. As DNA, the CDR3 is TGTGCCAGCTCACCACCGTTAGGGAAGTTGGGCACTGAAGCTTTCTTT.

This clonotype was detected many times. This chain links TRBV20-1 with TRBJ1-6; maybe TRBD1 (6 bases). The CDR3 consists of 14 residues. Deletions cut 7 bases from V and 6 bases from J, with 16 bases between. Germline CDR1 DFQATT, CDR2 SNEGSKA (reference sequence). The CDR3 protein is CSVGRGGSNSPLHF. The CDR3 DNA follows: TGCAGTGTAGGGAGGGGGGGTTCTAATTCACCCCTCCACTTT.

This sequence joins TRBV6-5 and TRBJ1-1, with 7 bases aligning to TRBD1. V was clipped by 3 bases and J by 6 bases; unmatched bases: 4. The CDR3 contains 13 residues. The germline V gene has CDR1 MNHEY and CDR2 SVGAGI. The chain's CDR3 is CASSYRDRAEAFF. The CDR3 nucleotides are TGTGCCAGCAGTTATCGAGACAGGGCTGAAGCTTTCTTT.

The V call is TRBV6-5, the J call TRBJ2-2; no definite D call. With 0 bases removed from V and 0 bases from J, the gap between germline ends came to 5 bases. The CDR3 consists of 15 residues. From germline, CDR1 is MNHEY and CDR2 SVGAGI. The CDR3 nucleotides are TGTGCCAGCAGTTACTCAGCTTCGAACACCGGGGAGCTGTTTTTT. Its protein is CASSYSASNTGELFF.